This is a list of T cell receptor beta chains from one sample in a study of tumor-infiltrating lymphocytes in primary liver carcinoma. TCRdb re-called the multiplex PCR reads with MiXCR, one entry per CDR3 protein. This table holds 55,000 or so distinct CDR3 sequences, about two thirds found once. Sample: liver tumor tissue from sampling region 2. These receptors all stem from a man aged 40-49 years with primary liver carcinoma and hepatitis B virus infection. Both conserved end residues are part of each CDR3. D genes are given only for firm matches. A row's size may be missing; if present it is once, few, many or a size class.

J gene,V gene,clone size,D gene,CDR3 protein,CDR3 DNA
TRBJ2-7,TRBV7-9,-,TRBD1,CASSLYGRRDRDTYEQYF,TGTGCCAGCAGCTTATATGGACGACGGGACAGGGATACCTACGAGCAGTACTTC
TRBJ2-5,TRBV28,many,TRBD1,CASSPGQGERETQYF,TGTGCCAGCAGTCCCGGACAGGGGGAGAGAGAGACCCAGTACTTC
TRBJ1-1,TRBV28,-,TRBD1,CVSRTGQQGDTEAFF,TGTGTCAGCAGAACCGGACAGCAGGGGGACACTGAAGCTTTCTTT
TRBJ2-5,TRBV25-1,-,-,CASSEHKETQYF,TGTGCCAGCAGTGAACACAAAGAGACCCAGTACTTC
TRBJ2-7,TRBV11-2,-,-,CASSLTDAVYEQYF,TGTGCCAGCAGTTTAACGGACGCTGTCTACGAGCAGTACTTC
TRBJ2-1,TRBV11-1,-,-,CASSLVRRGGTEQFF,TGTGCCAGCAGCTTAGTGAGGAGGGGAGGAACGGAGCAGTTCTTC
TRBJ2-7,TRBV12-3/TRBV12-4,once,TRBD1,CVSSLGQGANYEQYF,TGTGTCAGTAGTTTAGGACAGGGGGCGAACTATGAGCAGTACTTC
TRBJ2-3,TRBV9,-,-,CASSVALGTQGDTQYF,TGTGCCAGCAGCGTAGCTCTTGGAACACAAGGGGATACGCAGTATTTT
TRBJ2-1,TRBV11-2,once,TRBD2,CASSLSGSGNEQFF,TGTGCCAGCAGCTTAAGCGGGAGCGGCAATGAGCAGTTCTTC
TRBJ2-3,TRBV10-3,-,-,CVVSDVLDTQYF,TGTGTCGTCTCCGACGTCTTAGATACGCAATATTTT
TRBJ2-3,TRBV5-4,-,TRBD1,CASSLGDRGTYTQYF,TGTGCCAGCAGCTTAGGGGACAGGGGGACTTATACGCAGTATTTT
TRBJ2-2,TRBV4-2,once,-,CACSQALTVGELFF,TGTGCCTGCAGCCAAGCTCTGACCGTCGGGGAGCTGTTTTTC
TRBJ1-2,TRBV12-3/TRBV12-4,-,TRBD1,CASSLTGGNFGFTF,TGTGCCAGCAGTTTGACAGGGGGCAACTTTGGCTTCACCTTC
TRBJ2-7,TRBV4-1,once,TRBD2,CTSSQSLAEPLYVQYF,TGCACCAGTAGCCAATCCCTAGCGGAGCCACTTTACGTGCAGTACTTC
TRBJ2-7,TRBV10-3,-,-,CVMSETGQEQYF,TGTGTCATGAGTGAAACCGGGCAAGAGCAGTACTTC
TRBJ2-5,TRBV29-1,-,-,CSVERVMGRGETHYF,TGCAGCGTTGAAAGGGTCATGGGGCGGGGTGAGACCCACTACTTC
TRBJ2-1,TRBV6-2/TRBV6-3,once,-,CASSGLTPLGEQFF,TGTGCCAGCAGTGGGCTTACCCCGTTGGGTGAGCAGTTCTTC
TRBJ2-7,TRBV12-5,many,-,CASEGTGSYEQYF,TGTGCCAGTGAGGGGACCGGTTCCTACGAGCAGTACTTC
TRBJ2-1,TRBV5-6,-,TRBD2,CASSLAGVVSGRIGELFF,TGTGCCAGCAGCTTGGCCGGGGTCGTCAGCGGGAGAATCGGTGAGCTGTTCTTC
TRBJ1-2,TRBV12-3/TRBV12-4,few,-,CASNPQGGGYTF,TGTGCCAGCAACCCACAGGGTGGGGGCTACACCTTC
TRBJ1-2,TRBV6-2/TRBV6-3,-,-,CANSLRCGYTF,TGTGCCAACAGTCTCCGCTGTGGCTACACCTTC
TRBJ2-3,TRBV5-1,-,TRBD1,CASRLSGGGPVLPSTDTQYF,TGCGCCAGCAGACTTTCAGGGGGCGGCCCTGTGCTGCCTAGCACTGATACGCAGTATTTT
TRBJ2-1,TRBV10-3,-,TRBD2,CAIWAGVENNEQFF,TGTGCCATATGGGCGGGAGTAGAAAACAATGAGCAGTTCTTC
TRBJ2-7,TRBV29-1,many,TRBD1,CSVALWDSSYEQYF,TGCAGCGTCGCCCTTTGGGACAGCTCCTACGAGCAGTACTTC
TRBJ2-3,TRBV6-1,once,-,CANTVGGGGTDTHYF,TGTGCCAACACTGTAGGAGGTGGAGGGACAGATACGCACTATTTT
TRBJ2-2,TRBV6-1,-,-,CANSPTVVPGELFF,TGTGCCAACAGTCCGACGGTGGTCCCCGGGGAGCTGTTTTTT
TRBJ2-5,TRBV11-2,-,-,CASSLRLVYGETQYF,TGTGCCAGCAGCTTAAGACTAGTGTACGGGGAGACCCAGTACTTC
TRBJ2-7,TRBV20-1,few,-,CSARYRLSSYEQYF,TGCAGTGCTCGATATAGACTTAGCTCCTACGAGCAGTACTTC